A selection of T cell receptor beta chains follows, all from one sample in a study of blood T cell repertoires in COVID-19. TCRdb keeps only in-frame clones here, not all; method: immunoSEQ multiplex PCR. The sample has under 200,000 clones, around four fifths seen once. Sequences were obtained from PBMCs or T cells enriched from blood (not recorded which). All receptors come from a woman aged 60-70 years who had recovered from COVID-19. The CDR3 runs from the conserved cysteine through the conserved F or W. D genes are given only for firm matches. Clone size is shown for a subset of rows, as once, few, many or a class of expanded clone.

>NA|TRBV7-3|TRBJ1-2|NA
CASSKDSGYGYTF
TGTGCCAGCAGCAAGGACAGCGGCTATGGCTACACCTTC
>NA|TRBV6-1|TRBJ1-2|NA
CASSDVAAGNYGYTF
TGTGCCAGCAGTGATGTTGCTGCGGGTAACTATGGCTACACCTTC
>TRBD2|TRBV7-2|TRBJ2-1|NA
CASSLSSVAGGRNEQFF
TGTGCCAGCAGCTTAAGCTCCGTAGCGGGGGGGCGTAATGAGCAGTTCTTC
>NA|TRBV6-5|TRBJ1-1|NA
CASSPYRGNTEAFF
TGTGCCAGCAGTCCCTACCGGGGGAACACTGAAGCTTTCTTT
>TRBD1|TRBV9|TRBJ2-6|once
CASSLDREISGANVLTF
TGTGCCAGCAGCTTGGACAGGGAGATCTCTGGGGCCAACGTCCTGACTTTC
>NA|TRBV5-6|TRBJ2-4|NA
CASSLTGTQAKNIQYF
TGTGCCAGCAGCTTGACCGGGACACAAGCCAAAAACATTCAGTACTTC
>NA|TRBV6-2/TRBV6-3|TRBJ2-7|NA
CASSYGRGRTYEQYF
TGTGCCAGCAGTTACGGGCGGGGGCGCACCTACGAGCAGTACTTC
>NA|TRBV11-2|TRBJ1-2|NA
CASSLPGAGAGYTF
TGTGCCAGCAGCCTCCCCGGGGCGGGGGCAGGCTACACCTTC
>TRBD1|TRBV9|TRBJ1-2|NA
CASSARQGTITKDGYTF
TGTGCCAGCAGCGCCCGACAGGGGACCATTACTAAGGATGGCTACACCTTC
>TRBD2|TRBV5-1|TRBJ2-7|few
CASSLETSGRGEQYF
TGCGCCAGCAGCTTGGAGACTAGCGGGAGAGGCGAGCAGTACTTC
>NA|TRBV19|TRBJ1-6|NA
CASSMSWARSSPLHF
TGTGCCAGTAGTATGTCTTGGGCCAGATCTTCACCCCTCCACTTT
>NA|TRBV7-9|TRBJ2-3|NA
CASSRIGRDTQYF
TGTGCCAGCAGCCGGATCGGCAGGGATACGCAGTATTTT
>TRBD1|TRBV7-9|TRBJ1-5|once
CASSLAGTGNQPQHF
TGTGCCAGCAGCTTAGCTGGGACAGGGAATCAGCCCCAGCATTTT
>TRBD2|TRBV4-1|TRBJ2-1|NA
CASSQEASGDNEQFF
TGCGCCAGCAGCCAAGAGGCTAGCGGGGACAATGAGCAGTTCTTC
>TRBD2|TRBV9|TRBJ2-7|NA
CASSVGVGSGMDLYEQYF
TGTGCCAGCAGCGTAGGTGTGGGGAGCGGGATGGACCTCTACGAGCAGTACTTC
>NA|TRBV6-5|TRBJ2-7|NA
CASMLGRGYEQYF
TGTGCCAGCATGTTGGGCAGGGGATACGAGCAGTACTTC
>TRBD1|TRBV20-1|TRBJ1-2|few
CSASGTGTSGYTF
TGCAGTGCTAGTGGGACAGGGACTTCCGGCTACACCTTC
>TRBD1|TRBV5-1|TRBJ1-6|NA
CASSSMTGGESPLHF
TGCGCCAGCAGCTCGATGACAGGGGGGGAATCACCCCTCCACTTT
>NA|TRBV2|TRBJ1-3|NA
CASSEGGWWGSTIYF
TGTGCCAGCAGTGAGGGAGGTTGGTGGGGGTCCACCATATATTTT
>TRBD2|TRBV27|TRBJ2-7|NA
CASSSSGVLSYEQYF
TGTGCCAGCAGTTCGAGCGGGGTCCTCTCCTACGAGCAGTACTTC
>NA|TRBV7-3|TRBJ1-2|NA
CASSPTGANYGYTF
TGTGCCAGCAGCCCGACGGGGGCTAACTATGGCTACACCTTC
>TRBD1|TRBV7-2|TRBJ1-1|NA
CASSFGTGMTFF
TGTGCCAGCAGCTTTGGGACAGGGATGACTTTCTTT
>TRBD1|TRBV28|TRBJ2-7|NA
CATGKQGAGYEQYF
TGTGCCACCGGTAAACAGGGGGCGGGTTACGAGCAGTACTTC
>NA|TRBV13|TRBJ2-3|NA
CASSPQFTDTQYF
TGTGCCAGCAGCCCCCAATTCACAGATACGCAGTATTTT
>TRBD2|TRBV27|TRBJ2-3|NA
CASGTLLAGGTDTQYF
TGTGCCAGCGGTACACTACTAGCGGGGGGTACAGATACGCAGTATTTT
>NA|TRBV18|TRBJ1-5|NA
CASSQGVNQPQHF
TGTGCCAGCTCACAAGGGGTTAATCAGCCCCAGCATTTT
>TRBD1|TRBV7-9|TRBJ1-1|NA
CASSLGTGSEAFF
TGTGCCAGCAGCTTAGGGACAGGGTCTGAAGCTTTCTTT
>NA|TRBV2|TRBJ2-3|NA
CASLRRQSTDTQYF
TGTGCCAGTCTAAGAAGACAGAGCACAGATACGCAGTATTTT
>NA|TRBV7-9|TRBJ1-1|NA
CASSYGLNTEAFF
TGTGCCAGCAGCTACGGGTTGAACACTGAAGCTTTCTTT
>TRBD2|TRBV4-2|TRBJ2-7|NA
CASSQDWTSGYEQYF
TGTGCCAGCAGCCAGGATTGGACTAGCGGGTACGAGCAGTACTTC
>NA|TRBV2|TRBJ1-5|NA
CASSPNPGSQPQHF
TGTGCCAGCAGTCCGAATCCGGGATCTCAGCCCCAGCATTTT
>NA|TRBV5-1|TRBJ2-4|once
CASSPDRPLAKNIQYF
TGCGCCAGCAGCCCGGACAGACCATTAGCCAAAAACATTCAGTACTTC
>NA|TRBV5-1|TRBJ2-7|NA
CASSPTSTPYEQYF
TGCGCCAGCAGCCCCACTAGCACACCCTACGAGCAGTACTTC
>TRBD1|TRBV28|TRBJ2-5|NA
CASSPVRTGGRKTQYF
TGTGCCAGCAGTCCAGTGAGGACAGGGGGTAGGAAGACCCAGTACTTC
>TRBD1|TRBV10-2|TRBJ1-1|NA
CASRQGVWGTEAFF
TGCGCCAGCCGACAGGGCGTGTGGGGCACTGAAGCTTTCTTT